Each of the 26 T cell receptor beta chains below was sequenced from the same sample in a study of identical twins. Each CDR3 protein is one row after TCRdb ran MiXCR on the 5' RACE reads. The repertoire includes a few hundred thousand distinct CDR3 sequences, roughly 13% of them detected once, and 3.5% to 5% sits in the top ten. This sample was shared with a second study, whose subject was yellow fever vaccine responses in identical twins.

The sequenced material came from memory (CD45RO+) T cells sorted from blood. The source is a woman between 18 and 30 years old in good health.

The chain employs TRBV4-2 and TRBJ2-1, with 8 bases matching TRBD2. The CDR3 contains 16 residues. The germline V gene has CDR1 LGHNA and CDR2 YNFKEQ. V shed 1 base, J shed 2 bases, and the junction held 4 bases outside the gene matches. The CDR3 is CASSQGSGATYNEQFF. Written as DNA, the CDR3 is TGTGCCAGCAGCCAAGGTAGCGGGGCGACCTACAATGAGCAGTTCTTC.

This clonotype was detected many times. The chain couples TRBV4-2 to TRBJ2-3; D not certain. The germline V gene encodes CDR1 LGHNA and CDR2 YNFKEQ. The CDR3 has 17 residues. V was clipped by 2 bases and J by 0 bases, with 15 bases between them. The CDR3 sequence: CASSQIRAGPSTDTQYF. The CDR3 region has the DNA TGTGCCAGCAGCCAAATCCGGGCTGGGCCTAGCACAGATACGCAGTATTTT.

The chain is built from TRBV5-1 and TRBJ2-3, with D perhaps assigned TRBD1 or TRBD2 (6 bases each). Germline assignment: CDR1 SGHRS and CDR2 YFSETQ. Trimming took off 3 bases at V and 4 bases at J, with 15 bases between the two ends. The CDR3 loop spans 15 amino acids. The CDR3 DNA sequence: TGCGCCAGCAGCTCTCCCCCGGGGGCTGCAGATACGCAGTATTTT. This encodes CASSSPPGAADTQYF.

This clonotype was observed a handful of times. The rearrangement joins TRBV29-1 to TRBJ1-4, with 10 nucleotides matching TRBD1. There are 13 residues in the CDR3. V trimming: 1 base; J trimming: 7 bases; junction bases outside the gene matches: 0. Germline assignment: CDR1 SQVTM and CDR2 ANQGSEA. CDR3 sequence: CSVEGQGAEKLFF. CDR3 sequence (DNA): TGCAGCGTTGAAGGACAGGGGGCTGAAAAACTGTTTTTT.

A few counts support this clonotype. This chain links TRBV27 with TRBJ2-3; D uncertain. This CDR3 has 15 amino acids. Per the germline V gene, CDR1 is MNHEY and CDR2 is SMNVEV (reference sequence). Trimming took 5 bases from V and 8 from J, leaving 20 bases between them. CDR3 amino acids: CASSPAPGGGGTQYF. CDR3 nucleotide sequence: TGTGCCAGCAGTCCTGCCCCGGGCGGTGGTGGTACGCAGTATTTT.

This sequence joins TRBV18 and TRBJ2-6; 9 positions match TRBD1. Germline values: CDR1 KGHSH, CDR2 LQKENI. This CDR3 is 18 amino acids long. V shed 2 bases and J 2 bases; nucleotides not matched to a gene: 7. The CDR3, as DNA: TGTGCCAGCTCACCAAGGGGACAGGGTCGCACTGGGGCCAACGTCCTGACTTTC. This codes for CASSPRGQGRTGANVLTF. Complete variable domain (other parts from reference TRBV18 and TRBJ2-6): NAGVMQNPRHLVRRRGQEARLRCSPMKGHSHVYWYRQLPEEGLKFMVYLQKENIIDESGMPKERFSAEFPKEGPSILRIQQVVRGDSAAYFCASSPRGQGRTGANVLTFGAGSRLTVL.

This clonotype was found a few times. CDR3 region: CATSRVGTPLGNEQFF. The CDR3 region has the DNA TGTGCCACCAGCAGAGTTGGGACTCCTCTGGGGAATGAGCAGTTCTTC. This chain joins TRBV15 and TRBJ2-1; D may be TRBD2 (6 bases). This CDR3 has 16 amino acids. Germline V gives CDR1 LNHNV, CDR2 YYDKDF (reference sequence). V was cut by 1 base and J by 7 bases, with 17 bases left in between.

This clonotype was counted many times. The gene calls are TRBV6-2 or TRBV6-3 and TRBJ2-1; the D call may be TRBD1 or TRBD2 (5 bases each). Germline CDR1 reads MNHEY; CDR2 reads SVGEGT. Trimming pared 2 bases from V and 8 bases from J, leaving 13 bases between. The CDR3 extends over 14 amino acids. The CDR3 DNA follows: TGTGCCAGCAGTTACGGGGCGCTGGGGGATGAGCAGTTCTTC. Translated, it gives CASSYGALGDEQFF.

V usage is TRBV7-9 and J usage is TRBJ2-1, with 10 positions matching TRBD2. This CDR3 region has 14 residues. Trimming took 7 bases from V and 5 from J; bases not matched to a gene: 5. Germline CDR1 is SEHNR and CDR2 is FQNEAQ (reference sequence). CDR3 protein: CASTGTSAHNEQFF. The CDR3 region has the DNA TGTGCCAGCACGGGGACTAGCGCCCACAATGAGCAGTTCTTC.

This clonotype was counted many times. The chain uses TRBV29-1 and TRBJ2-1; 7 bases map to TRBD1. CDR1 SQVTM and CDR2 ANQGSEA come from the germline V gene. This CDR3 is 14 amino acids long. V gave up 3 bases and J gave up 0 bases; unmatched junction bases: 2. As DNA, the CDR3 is TGCAGCGTTGATAGGGACAGCTCCTACAATGAGCAGTTCTTC. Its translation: CSVDRDSSYNEQFF.

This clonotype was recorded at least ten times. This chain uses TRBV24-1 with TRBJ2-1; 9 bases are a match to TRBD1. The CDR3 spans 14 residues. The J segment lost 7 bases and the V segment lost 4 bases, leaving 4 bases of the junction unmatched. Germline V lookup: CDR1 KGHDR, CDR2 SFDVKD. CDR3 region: CATSESGTGNEQFF. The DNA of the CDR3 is TGTGCCACCAGTGAATCCGGGACAGGGAATGAGCAGTTCTTC.

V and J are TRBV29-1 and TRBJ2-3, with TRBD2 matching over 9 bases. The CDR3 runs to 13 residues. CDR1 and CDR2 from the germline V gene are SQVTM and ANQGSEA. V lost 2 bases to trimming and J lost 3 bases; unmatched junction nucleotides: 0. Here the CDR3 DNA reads TGCAGCGTTGAACTAGCGGGGACAGATACGCAGTATTTT. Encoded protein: CSVELAGTDTQYF.

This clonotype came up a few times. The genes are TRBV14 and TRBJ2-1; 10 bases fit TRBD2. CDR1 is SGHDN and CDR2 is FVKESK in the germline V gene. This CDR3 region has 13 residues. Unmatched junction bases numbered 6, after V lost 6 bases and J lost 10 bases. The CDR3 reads CASSKGLAFEQFF. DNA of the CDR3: TGTGCCAGCAGTAAGGGACTAGCGTTCGAGCAGTTCTTC.

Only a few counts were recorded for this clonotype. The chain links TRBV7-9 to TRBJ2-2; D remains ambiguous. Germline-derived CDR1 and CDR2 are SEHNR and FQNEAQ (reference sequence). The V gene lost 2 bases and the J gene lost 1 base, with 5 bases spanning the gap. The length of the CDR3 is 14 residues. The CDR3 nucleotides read TGTGCCAGCAGCTTACCCCTGAACACCGGGGAGCTGTTTTTT. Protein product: CASSLPLNTGELFF. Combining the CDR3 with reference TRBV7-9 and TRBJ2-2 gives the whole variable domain DTGVSQNPRHKITKRGQNVTFRCDPISEHNRLYWYRQTLGQGPEFLTYFQNEAQLEKSRLLSDRFSAERPKGSFSTLEIQRTEQGDSAMYLCASSLPLNTGELFFGEGSRLTVL.

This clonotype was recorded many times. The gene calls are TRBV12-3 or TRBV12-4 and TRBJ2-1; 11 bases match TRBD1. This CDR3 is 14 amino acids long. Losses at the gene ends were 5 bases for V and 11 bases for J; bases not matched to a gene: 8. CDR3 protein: CASSPGQGVDKQFF. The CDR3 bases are TGTGCCAGCAGTCCGGGACAGGGGGTCGACAAGCAGTTCTTC.

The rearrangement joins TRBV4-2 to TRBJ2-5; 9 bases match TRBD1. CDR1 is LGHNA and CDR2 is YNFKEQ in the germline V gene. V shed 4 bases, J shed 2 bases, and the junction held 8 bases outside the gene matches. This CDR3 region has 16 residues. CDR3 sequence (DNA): TGTGCCAGCAGCCGTAGCACAGGGGGCGGTCAAGAGACCCAGTACTTC. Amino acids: CASSRSTGGGQETQYF.

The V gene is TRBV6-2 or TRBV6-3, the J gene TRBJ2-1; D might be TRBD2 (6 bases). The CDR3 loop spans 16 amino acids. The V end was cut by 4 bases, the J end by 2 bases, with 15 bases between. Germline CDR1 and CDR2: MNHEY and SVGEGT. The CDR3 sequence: CASSSRLDRTYNEQFF. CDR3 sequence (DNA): TGTGCCAGCAGTTCGAGACTAGATCGAACCTACAATGAGCAGTTCTTC.

CDR3 loop: CASSLFMGGTEAFF. CDR3 nucleotide sequence: TGTGCCAGCAGCTTATTCATGGGGGGAACTGAAGCTTTCTTT. The V and J genes are TRBV11-2 and TRBJ1-1, with D possibly matching TRBD1 (5 bases). The CDR3 length is 14 residues. Between the trimmed V and J ends, which lost 2 bases and 5 bases, there was a span of 12 bases. Germline loops: CDR1 SGHAT, CDR2 FQNNGV.

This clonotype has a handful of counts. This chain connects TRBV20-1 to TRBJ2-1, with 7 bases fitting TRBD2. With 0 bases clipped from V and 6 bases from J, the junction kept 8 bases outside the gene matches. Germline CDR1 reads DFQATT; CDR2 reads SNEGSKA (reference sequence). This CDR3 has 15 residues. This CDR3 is CSARDRGRAPNEQFF. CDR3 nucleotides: TGCAGTGCTAGAGACCGCGGGAGAGCTCCCAATGAGCAGTTCTTC.

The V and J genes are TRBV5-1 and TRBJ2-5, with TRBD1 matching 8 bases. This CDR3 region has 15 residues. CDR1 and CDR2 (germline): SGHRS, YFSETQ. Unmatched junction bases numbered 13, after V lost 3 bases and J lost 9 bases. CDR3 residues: CASSYPRDRPGAQYF. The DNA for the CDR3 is TGCGCCAGCAGCTATCCCCGGGACAGGCCTGGGGCCCAGTACTTC.

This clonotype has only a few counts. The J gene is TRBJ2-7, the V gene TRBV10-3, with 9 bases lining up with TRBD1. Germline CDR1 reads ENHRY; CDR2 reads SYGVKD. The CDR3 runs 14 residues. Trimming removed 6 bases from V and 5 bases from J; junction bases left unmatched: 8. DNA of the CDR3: TGTGCCATCAGGGGGACAGGGACAGTTAACGAGCAGTACTTC. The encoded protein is CAIRGTGTVNEQYF.

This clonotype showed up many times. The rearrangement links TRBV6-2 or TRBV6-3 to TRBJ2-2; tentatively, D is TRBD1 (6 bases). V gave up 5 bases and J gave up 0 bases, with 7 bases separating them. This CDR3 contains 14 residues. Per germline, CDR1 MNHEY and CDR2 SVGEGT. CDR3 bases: TGTGCCAGCAGTCACAGGGCGAACACCGGGGAGCTGTTTTTT. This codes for CASSHRANTGELFF.

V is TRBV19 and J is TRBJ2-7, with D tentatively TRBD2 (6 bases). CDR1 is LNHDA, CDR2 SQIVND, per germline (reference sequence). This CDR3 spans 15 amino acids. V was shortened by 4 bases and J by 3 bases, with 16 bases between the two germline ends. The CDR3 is CASSTAGTSGYEQYF. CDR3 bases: TGTGCCAGTAGTACCGCCGGGACTTCGGGCTACGAGCAGTACTTC. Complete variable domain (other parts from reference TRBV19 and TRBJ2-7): DGGITQSPKYLFRKEGQNVTLSCEQNLNHDAMYWYRQDPGQGLRLIYYSQIVNDFQKGDIAEGYSVSREKKESFPLTVTSAQKNPTAFYLCASSTAGTSGYEQYFGPGTRLTVT.

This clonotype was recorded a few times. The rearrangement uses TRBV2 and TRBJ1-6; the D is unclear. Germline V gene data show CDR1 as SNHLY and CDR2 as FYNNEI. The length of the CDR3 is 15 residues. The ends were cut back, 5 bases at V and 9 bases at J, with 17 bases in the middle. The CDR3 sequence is CASSPGPTLGSPLHF. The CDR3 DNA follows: TGTGCCAGCAGTCCCGGACCTACCTTGGGTTCACCCCTCCACTTT.

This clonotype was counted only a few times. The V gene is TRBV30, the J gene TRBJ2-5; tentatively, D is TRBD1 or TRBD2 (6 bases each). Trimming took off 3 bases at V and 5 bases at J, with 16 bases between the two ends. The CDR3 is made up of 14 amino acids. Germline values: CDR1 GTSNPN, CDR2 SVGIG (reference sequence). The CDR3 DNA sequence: TGTGCCTGGAGGCCCGGATGGGGGGCGGAGACCCAGTACTTC. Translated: CAWRPGWGAETQYF.

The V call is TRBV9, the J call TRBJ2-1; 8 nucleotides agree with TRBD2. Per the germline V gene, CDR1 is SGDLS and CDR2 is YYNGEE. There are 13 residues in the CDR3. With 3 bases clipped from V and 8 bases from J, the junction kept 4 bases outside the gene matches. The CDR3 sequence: CASSGASGYEQFF. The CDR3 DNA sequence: TGTGCCAGCAGCGGTGCTAGCGGGTATGAGCAGTTCTTC.